The entry below gives a single TCR beta chain sequence along with its context. Sequencing was performed with immunoSEQ multiplex PCR; in TCRdb, only in-frame clones are kept and a portion is missing. Among tens of thousands of clones listed, roughly 87% were seen once. This entry comes from a study of OX40 agonist ivuxolimab in advanced cancers. This clonotype was sampled from an adult with an advanced solid tumor such as melanoma, head and neck, liver or kidney cancer. The sample was CD4+ or CD8+ T cells sorted from blood, taken in a trial of the OX40 agonist ivuxolimab.

CDR3 region: CASRGSGRSRADTQYF. CDR3 bases: TGTGCCAGCAGGGGTAGCGGGAGGTCTAGGGCAGATACGCAGTATTTT. This chain joins TRBV6-6 and TRBJ2-3; 10 bases align to TRBD2. Unmatched junction bases numbered 10, after V lost 6 bases and J lost 4 bases. Germline assignment: CDR1 MNHNY and CDR2 SVGAGI (reference sequence). There are 16 residues in the CDR3.